Listed below are T cell receptor beta chains from one sample, sequenced in a study of beta chain features in type 1 diabetes. Profiling relied on immunoSEQ multiplex PCR, and the TCRdb table lists in-frame clones only, not all of them. Counted here are just over 600,000 clones, around 15% occurring once; the ten biggest clones make up around 0.1%. Sequencing input: naive CD4+ T cells from blood. Receptors originate from a man between 18 and 29 years old in good health. The CDR3 runs from the conserved cysteine through the conserved F or W. A D gene is named only where the DNA matches it firmly. The size field is filled for only some rows; it gives once, few, many or a size class.

v_gene,j_gene,abundance,d_gene,CDR3aa,CDR3nt
TRBV6-5,TRBJ2-7,.,.,CASSPQGTSLGQYF,TGTGCCAGCAGCCCCCAGGGGACGTCTCTCGGGCAGTACTTC
TRBV25-1,TRBJ2-1,once,.,CASSELDSQLAEQFF,TGTGCCAGCAGTGAATTGGATAGTCAGCTGGCTGAGCAGTTCTTC
TRBV6-5,TRBJ2-1,few,TRBD1,CASSSLSGQANEQFF,TGTGCCAGCAGTTCATTGTCGGGACAGGCTAATGAGCAGTTCTTC
TRBV7-2,TRBJ2-7,.,.,CASSYRGDYEQYF,TGTGCCAGCAGTTATAGAGGGGACTACGAGCAGTACTTC
TRBV7-2,TRBJ2-7,.,TRBD2,CASSLNGRGYEQYF,TGTGCCAGCAGCTTAAACGGGAGGGGATACGAGCAGTACTTC
TRBV10-3,TRBJ2-1,few,.,CAISRGGGDNEQFF,TGTGCCATCTCTCGCGGAGGGGGGGACAATGAGCAGTTCTTC
TRBV10-2,TRBJ2-1,.,.,CASSEWQVLTYNEQFF,TGCGCCAGCAGTGAATGGCAGGTTCTAACCTACAATGAGCAGTTCTTC
TRBV7-9,TRBJ2-5,.,TRBD2,CASSSRLAGAFETQYF,TGTGCCAGCAGTTCTAGACTAGCGGGAGCGTTCGAGACCCAGTACTTC
TRBV2,TRBJ2-7,few,TRBD1,CASSEVTGVISYEQYF,TGTGCCAGCAGTGAAGTCACAGGGGTCATCTCCTACGAGCAGTACTTC
TRBV19,TRBJ1-2,.,.,CASSTKDHGYGYTF,TGTGCCAGTAGTACCAAGGACCATGGGTATGGCTACACCTTC
TRBV12-5,TRBJ1-5,once,.,CASGLGDNQPQHF,TGTGCTAGTGGTTTGGGGGACAATCAGCCCCAGCATTTT
TRBV9,TRBJ2-5,.,.,CASSRPRGLGETQYF,TGTGCCAGCAGCCGTCCCAGGGGTCTCGGGGAGACCCAGTACTTC
TRBV6-1,TRBJ1-5,few,TRBD1,CASSDGTGGFSNQPQHF,TGTGCCAGCAGTGACGGGACAGGGGGATTTAGCAATCAGCCCCAGCATTTT
TRBV28,TRBJ2-2,.,.,CASRRPGGSGELFF,TGTGCCAGCAGGAGGCCTGGCGGGTCTGGGGAGCTGTTTTTT
TRBV7-9,TRBJ1-1,few,.,CASAQTGSTEAFF,TGTGCCAGCGCCCAAACGGGGTCCACTGAAGCTTTCTTT
TRBV14,TRBJ1-2,few,.,CASSHRTVSYGYTF,TGTGCCAGCAGCCATCGGACAGTAAGCTATGGCTACACCTTC
TRBV6-5,TRBJ2-2,.,.,CASGKGTQGTGELFF,TGTGCCAGCGGGAAAGGGACACAAGGCACCGGGGAGCTGTTTTTT
TRBV10-3,TRBJ1-2,.,.,CAIRVDGNYGYTF,TGTGCCATCAGGGTCGACGGGAACTATGGCTACACCTTC
TRBV14,TRBJ2-7,.,TRBD2,CASSQALAGAEQYF,TGTGCCAGCAGCCAAGCGCTAGCGGGAGCCGAGCAGTACTTC
TRBV7-3,TRBJ2-1,.,.,CASSLKRRLTGYNEQFF,TGTGCCAGCAGCTTAAAACGTCGGCTAACGGGTTACAATGAGCAGTTCTTC
TRBV4-3,TRBJ1-1,.,.,CASSQVAGKTEAFF,TGCGCCAGCAGCCAAGTCGCCGGGAAAACTGAAGCTTTCTTT
TRBV28,TRBJ2-2,.,.,CASSFPATGELFF,TGTGCCAGCAGTTTTCCGGCGACCGGGGAGCTGTTTTTT
TRBV30,TRBJ2-3,few,TRBD1,CAWAQQGNTQYF,TGTGCCTGGGCTCAACAGGGGAATACGCAGTATTTT